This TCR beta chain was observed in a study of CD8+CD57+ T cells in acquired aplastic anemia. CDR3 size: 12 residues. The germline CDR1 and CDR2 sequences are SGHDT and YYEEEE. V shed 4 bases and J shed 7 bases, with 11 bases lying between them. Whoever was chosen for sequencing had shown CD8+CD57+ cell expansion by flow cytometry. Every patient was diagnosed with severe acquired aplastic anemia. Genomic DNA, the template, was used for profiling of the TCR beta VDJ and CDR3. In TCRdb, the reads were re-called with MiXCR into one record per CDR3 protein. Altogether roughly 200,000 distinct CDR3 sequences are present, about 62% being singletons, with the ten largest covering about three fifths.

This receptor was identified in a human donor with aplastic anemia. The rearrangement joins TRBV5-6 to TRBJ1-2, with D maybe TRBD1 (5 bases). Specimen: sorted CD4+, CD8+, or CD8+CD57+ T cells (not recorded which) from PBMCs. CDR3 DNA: TGTGCCAGCAGCACAGGACTAGTTGGCTACACCTTC. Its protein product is CASSTGLVGYTF.